The sequence of this T cell receptor beta chain was determined in a study of human T cells and chemical hapten exposure. Time point: patch test 2, 6 weeks after DPC sensitization. Treatment meaning: therapeutic diphenylcyclopropenone sensitization with weekly scalp DPC. The germline V gene encodes CDR1 SGHAT and CDR2 FQNNGV. CDR3 length equals 15 residues. Trimming left V 3 bases short and J 1 base short, with 10 bases between. TCRdb used MiXCR to reprocess the RACE reads, holding one entry per CDR3 protein. In the table there are more than 80,000 distinct CDR3 sequences, about 10% of which are singletons.

The chain recombines TRBV11-2 with TRBJ2-1; D gene uncertain. This TCR was sampled from a woman aged 45-65 years with alopecia areata. Some clones in this sample may be carry-over from other donors' samples. The source was whole blood, collected in connection with sensitization to the hapten diphenylcyclopropenone (DPC). The CDR3 sequence is CASSFRVVSYNEQFF. The CDR3 coding sequence is TGTGCCAGCAGCTTTCGGGTCGTATCCTACAATGAGCAGTTCTTC. Full variable domain (rest looked up from reference TRBV11-2 and TRBJ2-1): EAGVAQSPRYKIIEKRQSVAFWCNPISGHATLYWYQQILGQGPKLLIQFQNNGVVDDSQLPKDRFSAERLKGVDSTLKIQPAKLEDSAVYLCASSFRVVSYNEQFFGPGTRLTVL.